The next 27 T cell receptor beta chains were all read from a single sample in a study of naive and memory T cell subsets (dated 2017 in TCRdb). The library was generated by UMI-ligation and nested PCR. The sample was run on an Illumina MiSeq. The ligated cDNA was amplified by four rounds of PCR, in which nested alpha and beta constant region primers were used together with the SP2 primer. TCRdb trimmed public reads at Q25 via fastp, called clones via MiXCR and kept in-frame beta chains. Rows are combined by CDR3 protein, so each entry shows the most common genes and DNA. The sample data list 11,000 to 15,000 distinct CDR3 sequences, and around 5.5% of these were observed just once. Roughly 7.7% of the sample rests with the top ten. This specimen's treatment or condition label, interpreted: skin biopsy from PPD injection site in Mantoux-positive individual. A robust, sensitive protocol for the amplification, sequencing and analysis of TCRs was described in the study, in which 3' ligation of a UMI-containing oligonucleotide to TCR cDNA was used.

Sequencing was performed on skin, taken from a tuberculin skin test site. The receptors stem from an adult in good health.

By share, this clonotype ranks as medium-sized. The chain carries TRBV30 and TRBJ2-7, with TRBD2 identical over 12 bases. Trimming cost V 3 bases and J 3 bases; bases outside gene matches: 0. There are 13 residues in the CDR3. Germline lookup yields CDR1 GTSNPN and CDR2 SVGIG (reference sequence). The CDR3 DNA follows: TGTGCCTGGAGACTAGCGGGGGGCTACGAGCAGTACTTC. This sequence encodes CAWRLAGGYEQYF.

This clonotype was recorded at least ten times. The CDR3 spells CASSVRTGTEAFF. DNA for the CDR3: TGTGCCAGCAGCGTTAGAACAGGGACTGAAGCTTTCTTT. The chain carries TRBV7-2 and TRBJ1-1; the D gene is possibly TRBD1 (6 bases). Germline CDR1 reads SGHTA; CDR2 reads FQGNSA. The germline V and J ends were trimmed by 5 bases and 5 bases, with 12 bases remaining between them. The CDR3 loop spans 13 amino acids.

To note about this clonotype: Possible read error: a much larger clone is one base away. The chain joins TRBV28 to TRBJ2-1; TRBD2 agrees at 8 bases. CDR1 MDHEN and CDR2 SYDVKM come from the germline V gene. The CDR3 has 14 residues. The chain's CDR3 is CASGRGASCNEQFF. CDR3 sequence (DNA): TGTGCCAGTGGGCGGGGGGCATCCTGCAATGAGCAGTTCTTC. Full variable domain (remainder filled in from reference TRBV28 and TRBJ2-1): DVKVTQSSRYLVKRTGEKVFLECVQDMDHENMFWYRQDPGLGLRLIYFSYDVKMKEKGDIPEGYSVSREKKERFSLILESASTNQTSMYLCASGRGASCNEQFFGPGTRLTVL.

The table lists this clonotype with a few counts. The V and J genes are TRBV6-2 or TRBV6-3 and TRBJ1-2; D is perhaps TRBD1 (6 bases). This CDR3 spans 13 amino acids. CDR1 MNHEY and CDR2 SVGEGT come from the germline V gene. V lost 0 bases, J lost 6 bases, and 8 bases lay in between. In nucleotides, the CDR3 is TGTGCCAGCAGTTACTCGCCAGGGGATGGCTACACCTTC. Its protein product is CASSYSPGDGYTF.

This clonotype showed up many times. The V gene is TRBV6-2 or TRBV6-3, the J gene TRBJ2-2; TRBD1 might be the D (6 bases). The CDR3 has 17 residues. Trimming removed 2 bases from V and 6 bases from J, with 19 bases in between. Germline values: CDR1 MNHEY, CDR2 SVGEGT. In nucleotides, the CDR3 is TGTGCCAGCAGTTACCCGCAGGGGCGGGTTCCGGCCGGGGAGCTGTTTTTT. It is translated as CASSYPQGRVPAGELFF.

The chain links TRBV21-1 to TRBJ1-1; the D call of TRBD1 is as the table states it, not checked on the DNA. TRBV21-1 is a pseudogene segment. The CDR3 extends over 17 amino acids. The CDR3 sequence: CASGLRDVCGGGTEAFF. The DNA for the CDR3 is TGTGCCAGCGGCCTCCGGGACGTCTGCGGAGGGGGCACTGAAGCTTTCTTT.

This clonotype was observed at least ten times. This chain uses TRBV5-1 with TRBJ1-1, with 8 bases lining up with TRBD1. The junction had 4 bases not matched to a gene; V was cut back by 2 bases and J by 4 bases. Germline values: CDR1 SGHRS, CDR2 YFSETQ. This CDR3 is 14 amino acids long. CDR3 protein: CASSLGQGFTEAFF. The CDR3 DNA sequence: TGCGCCAGCAGCTTAGGACAGGGTTTCACTGAAGCTTTCTTT.

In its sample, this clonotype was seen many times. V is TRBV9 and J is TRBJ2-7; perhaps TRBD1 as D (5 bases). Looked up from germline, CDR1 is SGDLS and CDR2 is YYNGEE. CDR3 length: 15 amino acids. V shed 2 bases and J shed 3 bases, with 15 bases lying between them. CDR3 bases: TGTGCCAGCAGCGTTTCTGACAGTAACTACTACGAGCAGTACTTC. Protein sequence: CASSVSDSNYYEQYF.

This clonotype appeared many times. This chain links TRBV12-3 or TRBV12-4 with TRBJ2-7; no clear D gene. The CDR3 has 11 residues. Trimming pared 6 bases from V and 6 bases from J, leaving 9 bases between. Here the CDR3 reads CASSYGLEQYF. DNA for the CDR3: TGTGCCAGCAGCTATGGCCTCGAGCAGTACTTC.

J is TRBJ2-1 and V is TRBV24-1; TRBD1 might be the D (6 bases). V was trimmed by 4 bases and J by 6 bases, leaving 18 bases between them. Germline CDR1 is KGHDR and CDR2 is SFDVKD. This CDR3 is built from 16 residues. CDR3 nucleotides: TGTGCCACCAGTGACCCGACAGGTCTTTGGGGCAATGAGCAGTTCTTC. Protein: CATSDPTGLWGNEQFF.

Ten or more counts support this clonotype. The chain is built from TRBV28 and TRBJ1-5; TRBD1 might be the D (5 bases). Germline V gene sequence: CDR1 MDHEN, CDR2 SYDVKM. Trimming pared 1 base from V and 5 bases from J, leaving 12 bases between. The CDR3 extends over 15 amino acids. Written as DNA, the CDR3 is TGTGCCAGCAGTTTATCGCCTCCCAGGGATCAGCCCCAGCATTTT. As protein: CASSLSPPRDQPQHF.

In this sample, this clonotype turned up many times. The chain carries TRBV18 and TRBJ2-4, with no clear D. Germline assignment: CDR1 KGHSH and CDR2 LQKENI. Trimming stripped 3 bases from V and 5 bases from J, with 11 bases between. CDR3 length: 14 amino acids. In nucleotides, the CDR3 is TGTGCCAGCTCACCTACGGCAGGCGAAAACATTCAGTACTTC. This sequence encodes CASSPTAGENIQYF.

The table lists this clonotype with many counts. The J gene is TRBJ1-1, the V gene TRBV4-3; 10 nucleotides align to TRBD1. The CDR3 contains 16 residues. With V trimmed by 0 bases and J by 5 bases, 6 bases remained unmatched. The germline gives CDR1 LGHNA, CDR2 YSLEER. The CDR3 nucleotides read TGCGCCAGCAGCCAAGATCTGGGGACAGGGGATACTGAAGCTTTCTTT. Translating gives CASSQDLGTGDTEAFF.

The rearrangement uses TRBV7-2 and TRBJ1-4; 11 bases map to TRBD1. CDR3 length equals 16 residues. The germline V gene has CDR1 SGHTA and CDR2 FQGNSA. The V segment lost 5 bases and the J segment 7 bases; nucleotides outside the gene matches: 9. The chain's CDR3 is CASSPGQGAIAEKLFF. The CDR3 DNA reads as TGTGCCAGCAGCCCAGGACAGGGGGCGATAGCTGAAAAACTGTTTTTT.

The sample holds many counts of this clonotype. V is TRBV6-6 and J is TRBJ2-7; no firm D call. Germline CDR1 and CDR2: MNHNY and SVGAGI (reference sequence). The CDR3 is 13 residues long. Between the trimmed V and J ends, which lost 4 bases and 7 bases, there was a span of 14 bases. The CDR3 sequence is CASSFVITREQYF. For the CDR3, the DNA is TGTGCCAGCAGTTTCGTAATCACGAGGGAGCAGTACTTC.

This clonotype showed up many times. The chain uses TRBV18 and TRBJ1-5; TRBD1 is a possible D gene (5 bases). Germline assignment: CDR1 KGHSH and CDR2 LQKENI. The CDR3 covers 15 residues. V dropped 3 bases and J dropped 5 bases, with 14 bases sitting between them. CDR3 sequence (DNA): TGTGCCAGCTCACCGGGAGGAGGAGGGGATCAGCCCCAGCATTTT. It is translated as CASSPGGGGDQPQHF.

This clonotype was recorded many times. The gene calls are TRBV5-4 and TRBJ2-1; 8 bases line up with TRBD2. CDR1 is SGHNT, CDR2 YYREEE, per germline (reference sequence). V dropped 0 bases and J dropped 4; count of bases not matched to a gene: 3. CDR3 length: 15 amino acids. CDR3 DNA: TGTGCCAGCAGCTTGGGGACTAGCTTTTACAATGAGCAGTTCTTC. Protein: CASSLGTSFYNEQFF.

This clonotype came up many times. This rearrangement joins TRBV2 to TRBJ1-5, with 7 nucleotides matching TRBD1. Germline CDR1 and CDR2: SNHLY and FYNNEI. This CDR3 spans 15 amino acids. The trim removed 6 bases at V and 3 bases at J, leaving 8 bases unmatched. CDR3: CASSGAGGFNQPQHF. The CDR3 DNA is TGTGCCAGCAGCGGTGCAGGGGGATTCAATCAGCCCCAGCATTTT. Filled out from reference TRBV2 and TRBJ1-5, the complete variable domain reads EPEVTQTPSHQVTQMGQEVILRCVPISNHLYFYWYRQILGQKVEFLVSFYNNEISEKSEIFDDQFSVERPDGSNFTLKIRSTKLEDSAMYFCASSGAGGFNQPQHFGDGTRLSIL.

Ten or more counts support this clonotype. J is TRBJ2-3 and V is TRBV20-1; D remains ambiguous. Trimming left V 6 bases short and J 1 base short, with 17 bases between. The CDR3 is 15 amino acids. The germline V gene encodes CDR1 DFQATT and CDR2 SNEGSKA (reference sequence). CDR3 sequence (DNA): TGCAGTGCCAACCAAGCTAAGGGTCGCACAGATACGCAGTATTTT. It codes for CSANQAKGRTDTQYF.

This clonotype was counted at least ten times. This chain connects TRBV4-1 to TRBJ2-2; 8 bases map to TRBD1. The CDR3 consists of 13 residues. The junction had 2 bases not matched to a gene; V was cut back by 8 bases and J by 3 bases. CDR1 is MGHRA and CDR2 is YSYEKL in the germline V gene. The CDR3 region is CASAGGYTGELFF. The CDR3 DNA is TGCGCCAGCGCAGGGGGCTACACCGGGGAGCTGTTTTTT.

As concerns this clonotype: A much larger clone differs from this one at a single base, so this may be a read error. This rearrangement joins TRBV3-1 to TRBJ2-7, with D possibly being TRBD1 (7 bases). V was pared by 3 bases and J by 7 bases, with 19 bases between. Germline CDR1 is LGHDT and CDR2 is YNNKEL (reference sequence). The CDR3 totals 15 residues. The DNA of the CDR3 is TGTGCCAGCAGCCATGACCAGGGGGGTTTCTGGGAGCAGTACTTC. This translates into CASSHDQGGFWEQYF.

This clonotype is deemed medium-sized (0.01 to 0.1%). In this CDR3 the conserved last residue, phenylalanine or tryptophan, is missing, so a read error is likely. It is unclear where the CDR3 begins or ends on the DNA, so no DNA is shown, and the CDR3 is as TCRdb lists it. The CDR3 loop is CSARGVRDHPVSS. V usage is TRBV20-1 and J usage is TRBJ2-1; the table's D call TRBD1 went unverified against the DNA. The CDR3 spans 13 amino acids, including both terminal residues. Per germline, CDR1 DFQATT and CDR2 SNEGSKA (reference sequence).

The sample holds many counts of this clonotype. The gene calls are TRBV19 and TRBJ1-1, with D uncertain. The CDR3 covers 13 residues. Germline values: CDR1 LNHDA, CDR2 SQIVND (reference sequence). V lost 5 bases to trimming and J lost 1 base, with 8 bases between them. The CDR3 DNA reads TGTGCCAGTAGTTTCAACGCGAACACTGAAGCTTTCTTT. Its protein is CASSFNANTEAFF.

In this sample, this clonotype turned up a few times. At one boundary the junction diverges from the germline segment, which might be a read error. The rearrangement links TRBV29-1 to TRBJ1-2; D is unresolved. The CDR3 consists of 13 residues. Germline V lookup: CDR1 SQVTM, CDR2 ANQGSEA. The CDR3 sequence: CSVEEQGGHGDTF. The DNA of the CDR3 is TGCAGCGTTGAAGAACAAGGAGGGCATGGCGACACCTTC.

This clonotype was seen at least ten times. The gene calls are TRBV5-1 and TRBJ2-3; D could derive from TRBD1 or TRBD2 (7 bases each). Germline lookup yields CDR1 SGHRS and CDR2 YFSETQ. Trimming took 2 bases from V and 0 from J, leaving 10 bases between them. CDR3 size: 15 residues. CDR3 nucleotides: TGCGCCAGCAGCTTCCAGGGGGGGAGCACAGATACGCAGTATTTT. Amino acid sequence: CASSFQGGSTDTQYF.

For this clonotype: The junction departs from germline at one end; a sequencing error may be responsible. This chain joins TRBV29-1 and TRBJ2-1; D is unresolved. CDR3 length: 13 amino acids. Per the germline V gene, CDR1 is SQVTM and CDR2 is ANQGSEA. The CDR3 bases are TGCAGCGTTGAATTTGACCGCTACGATGAGCAGTTCTTC. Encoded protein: CSVEFDRYDEQFF.

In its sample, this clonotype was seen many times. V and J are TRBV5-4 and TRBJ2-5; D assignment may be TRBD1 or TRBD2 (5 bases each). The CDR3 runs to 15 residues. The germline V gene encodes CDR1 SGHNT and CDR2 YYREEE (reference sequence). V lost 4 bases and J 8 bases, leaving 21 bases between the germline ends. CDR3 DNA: TGTGCCAGCAGCCCTCGGGGCAGTTGGCTTGAAACCCAGTACTTC. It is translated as CASSPRGSWLETQYF.